A single T cell receptor beta chain is shown here with its context. This sample is drawn from a study of shared T cell receptors in the human thymus. Here immunoSEQ multiplex PCR was the method, and the copy in TCRdb shows in-frame clones only, minus some. The sample lists 700,000 or so clones; approximately 85% were seen once. CDR1 is MDHEN, CDR2 SYDVKM, per germline. V was pared by 6 bases and J by 0 bases, with 9 bases of the junction left unmatched. CDR3 size: 16 residues. A further study also used this sample, focusing on human thymus T cells. This second study notes: Corrective surgery for congenital heart defects was being performed on the healthy Finnish infants who served as donors. Thymic tissue was derived from resections collected during corrective heart surgery.

J is TRBJ2-3 and V is TRBV28; 7 bases match TRBD2. The clonotype originates from a girl less than two years old with a congenital heart defect. The sequencing input was thymocytes. In DNA form, the CDR3 reads TGTGCCAGCAGCCGCGCTAGCGGCCTTAGCACAGATACGCAGTATTTT. Its translation: CASSRASGLSTDTQYF.